The next 5 T cell receptor beta chains were all read from a single sample in a study of blood T cell repertoires in COVID-19. The method was immunoSEQ multiplex PCR; TCRdb's version includes in-frame clones alone and lacks a portion of them. The sample lists 300,000 or so clones; about 83% were seen once. Sequencing was carried out using peripheral blood. The receptors originated from a woman aged 45 to 65 with acute or convalescent COVID-19.

For the CDR3, the DNA is TGCGCCAGCAGCCAAGGTTTTGGACAACTTAACTATGGCTACACCTTC. It codes for CASSQGFGQLNYGYTF. This chain uses TRBV4-1 with TRBJ1-2; the D gene is possibly TRBD1 (5 bases). V was trimmed by 1 base and J by 1 base, leaving 13 bases between them. The CDR3 covers 16 residues. Looked up from germline, CDR1 is MGHRA and CDR2 is YSYEKL.

The chain joins TRBV6-5 to TRBJ1-2, with 10 positions matching TRBD1. Looked up from germline, CDR1 is MNHEY and CDR2 is SVGAGI. The CDR3 runs 14 residues. Losses at the gene ends were 6 bases for V and 4 bases for J; bases not matched to a gene: 5. CDR3 in amino acids: CASSGDRGLYGYTF. The CDR3 DNA follows: TGTGCCAGCAGCGGGGACAGGGGCCTCTATGGCTACACCTTC.

This rearrangement joins TRBV5-1 to TRBJ1-1; maybe TRBD1 (6 bases). CDR1 is SGHRS and CDR2 is YFSETQ in the germline V gene. V was shortened by 4 bases and J by 4 bases, with 14 bases between the two germline ends. CDR3 length: 14 residues. The CDR3 is CASSPWDISTEAFF. CDR3 nucleotides: TGCGCCAGCAGCCCCTGGGACATTAGCACTGAAGCTTTCTTT.

The V and J genes are TRBV9 and TRBJ1-2; D gene unclear. V was cut by 0 bases and J by 6 bases, with 15 bases left in between. The germline gives CDR1 SGDLS, CDR2 YYNGEE. The CDR3 length is 15 residues. CDR3 loop: CASSVVGVRSHGYTF. Written as DNA, the CDR3 is TGTGCCAGCAGCGTAGTCGGCGTAAGGAGCCATGGCTACACCTTC.

This sequence joins TRBV11-2 and TRBJ1-1; D unclear. Germline loops: CDR1 SGHAT, CDR2 FQNNGV. The CDR3 length is 13 residues. The V end was cut by 2 bases, the J end by 4 bases, with 8 bases between. The CDR3 bases are TGTGCCAGCAGCTTAATAGGGAGCACTGAAGCTTTCTTT. Amino acids: CASSLIGSTEAFF. Combining the CDR3 with reference TRBV11-2 and TRBJ1-1 gives the whole variable domain EAGVAQSPRYKIIEKRQSVAFWCNPISGHATLYWYQQILGQGPKLLIQFQNNGVVDDSQLPKDRFSAERLKGVDSTLKIQPAKLEDSAVYLCASSLIGSTEAFFGQGTRLTVV.